The entry that follows covers one T cell receptor beta chain sequence. The data were taken from a study of blood T cell repertoires in COVID-19. This table comes from immunoSEQ multiplex PCR, and its TCRdb copy is limited to in-frame clones, with some not included. Here the sample spans 100,000 or so clones, less than 90% being singletons. Germline V lookup: CDR1 SGHNT, CDR2 YENEEA. V gave up 10 bases and J gave up 7 bases; unmatched junction bases: 10. The CDR3 spans 14 residues. The sample taken for sequencing was peripheral blood. The chain is built from TRBV11-3 and TRBJ2-1; 10 positions match TRBD2. The TCR originated in a man in his fifties or sixties with acute or convalescent COVID-19. CDR3: CATSTGLALNEQFF. CDR3 bases: TGTGCCACCTCTACGGGACTAGCGTTGAATGAGCAGTTCTTC.